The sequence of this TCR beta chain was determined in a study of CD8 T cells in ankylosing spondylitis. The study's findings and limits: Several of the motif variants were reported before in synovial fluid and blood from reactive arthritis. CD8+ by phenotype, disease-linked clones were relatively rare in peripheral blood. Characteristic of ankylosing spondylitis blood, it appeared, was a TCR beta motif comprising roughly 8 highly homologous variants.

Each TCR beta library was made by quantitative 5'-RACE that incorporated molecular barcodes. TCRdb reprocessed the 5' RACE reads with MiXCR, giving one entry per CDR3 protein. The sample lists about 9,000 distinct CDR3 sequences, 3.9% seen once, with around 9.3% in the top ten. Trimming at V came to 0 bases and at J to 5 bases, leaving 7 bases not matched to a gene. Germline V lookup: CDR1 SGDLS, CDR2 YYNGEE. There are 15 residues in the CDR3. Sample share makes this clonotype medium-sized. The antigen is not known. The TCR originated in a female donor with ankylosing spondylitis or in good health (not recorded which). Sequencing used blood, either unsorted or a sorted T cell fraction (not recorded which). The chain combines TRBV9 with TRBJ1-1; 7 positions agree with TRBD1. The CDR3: CASSVGYRGGTEAFF. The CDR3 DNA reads TGTGCCAGCAGCGTAGGGTACAGGGGTGGGACTGAAGCTTTCTTT.